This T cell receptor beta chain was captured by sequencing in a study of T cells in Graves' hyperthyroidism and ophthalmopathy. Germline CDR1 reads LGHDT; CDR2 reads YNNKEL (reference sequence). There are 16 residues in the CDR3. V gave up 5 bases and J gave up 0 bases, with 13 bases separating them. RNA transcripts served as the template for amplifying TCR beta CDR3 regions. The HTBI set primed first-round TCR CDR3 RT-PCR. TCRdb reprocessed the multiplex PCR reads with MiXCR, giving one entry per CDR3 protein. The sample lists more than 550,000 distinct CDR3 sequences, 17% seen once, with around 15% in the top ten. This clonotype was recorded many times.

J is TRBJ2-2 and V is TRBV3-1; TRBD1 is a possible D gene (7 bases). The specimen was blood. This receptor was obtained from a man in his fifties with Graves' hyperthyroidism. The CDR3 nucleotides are TGTGCCAGCAGCAAGGGGGCGGGGCCGAACACCGGGGAGCTGTTTTTT. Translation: CASSKGAGPNTGELFF.